This paragraph reports one TCR beta chain. The sample originates from a study of patients and donors after allogeneic stem cell transplantation. TCRdb analysed the RT-PCR reads with MiXCR anew, one entry per CDR3 protein. The sample has about a million distinct CDR3 sequences, more than 15% seen once; the top ten hold 5% to 6.5%. The CDR3 contains 14 residues. V lost 6 bases and J lost 7; bases outside the gene matches: 12. Germline values: CDR1 DFQATT, CDR2 SNEGSKA (reference sequence). What was sequenced was blood, either unsorted or a sorted T cell fraction (not recorded which). The sequence was obtained from a human donor who was either an allogeneic HSCT recipient or a stem cell or donor lymphocyte infusion donor (not recorded which). It is not recorded whose cells these are; they may come from a transplant donor. The J gene is TRBJ1-5, the V gene TRBV20-1; 7 nucleotides agree with TRBD1. CDR3 nucleotides: TGCAGTGCCGAACAACAGGGGACACGGCAGCCCCAGCATTTT. This translates into CSAEQQGTRQPQHF.